This T cell receptor beta chain was documented in a study of blood T cell repertoires in COVID-19. Sequencing used immunoSEQ multiplex PCR; TCRdb keeps in-frame clones, though not all of them. The data contain 300,000 or so clones, approximately 87% of them singletons. The CDR3 length is 16 residues. J lost 7 bases, V lost 4 bases, and 12 bases had no gene match. Looked up from germline, CDR1 is LGHNA and CDR2 is YSLEER. The chain employs TRBV4-3 and TRBJ1-2; 10 bases line up with TRBD1. Sequenced material: peripheral blood. This clonotype originated in a woman aged 40 to 50 who had recovered from COVID-19. In DNA, the CDR3 is TGCGCCAGCAGCCCGGGACAGGGGAGTAAACCTAGTGGCTACACCTTC. It specifies CASSPGQGSKPSGYTF.